The T cell receptor (beta chain) under discussion was sequenced for a study of graft-versus-host responses after intestinal transplantation. Study background: Each of the recipients got a multivisceral, liver-intestinal, or isolated intestinal transplant. Induction with anti-thymocyte globulin, then tacrolimus and steroids for roughly 3 years, was given to all recipients.

Points on this clone: The antigen remains undetermined.

General study results and limits: There was an association between peak levels of circulating GvH clones and early post-transplant HvG declines.

This table comes from immunoSEQ multiplex PCR, and its TCRdb copy is limited to in-frame clones, with some not included. The sample has about 110,000 clones; 85% to 95% are singletons. This CDR3 contains 14 residues. The trim removed 3 bases at V and 3 bases at J, leaving 4 bases unmatched. Germline V CDR1 and CDR2: MDHEN, SYDVKM. The sequence was collected from a human donor who was the organ donor for an intestinal transplant. The chain couples TRBV28 to TRBJ1-1; 7 bases map to TRBD1. Sequencing used unstimulated CD8+ T cells sorted from spleen or lymph node cells, obtained before transplant. The CDR3 sequence is CASSLIRGDTEAFF. The CDR3 DNA follows: TGTGCCAGCAGTTTGATCAGGGGGGACACTGAAGCTTTCTTT.